The 21 T cell receptor beta chains presented below share a single source sample, sequenced in a study of tumor and adjacent non-tumor tissue in lung cancer. Three rounds of nested PCR, following a modified ARM-PCR protocol, produced the TCRbeta library. TCRdb recomputed calls from the multiplex PCR reads with MiXCR, one row per CDR3 protein. This table holds more than 85,000 distinct CDR3 sequences, approximately 84% found once. This sample's RNA came from whole unsorted tissue. Sequencing used lung tumor tissue. The source of these receptors is a man aged 65 to 85 with non-small cell lung cancer.

Of note for this clonotype: A read error may account for a junction end that differs from germline. This chain links TRBV11-2 with TRBJ2-7, with D maybe TRBD1 (6 bases). The length of the CDR3 is 15 residues. Germline V gene data show CDR1 as SGHAT and CDR2 as FQNNGV. CDR3 sequence (DNA): TGTGCCAGTAGCCCCGGAACAGGGCCCTCCTACGAGCATTACTTC. This codes for CASSPGTGPSYEHYF.

With respect to this clonotype: Likely a read error: the CDR3 ends without its conserved phenylalanine or tryptophan. The chain joins TRBV6-5 to TRBJ2-1, with 10 bases matching TRBD2. CDR1 is MNHEY, CDR2 SVGAGI, per germline. The CDR3 is 15 residues long. Here the CDR3 DNA reads TGTGCCAGCAGTTACCTAGCGGGAGTGAGCAATAAGCAGTTCTTA. As protein: CASSYLAGVSNKQFL.

Notes on this clonotype: At one of its ends the junction is not consistent with the germline gene, which may arise from a read error. The chain joins TRBV6-2 or TRBV6-3 to TRBJ2-1, with D possibly TRBD2 on 6 matching bases. Germline-derived CDR1 and CDR2 are MNHEY and SVGEGT. This CDR3 spans 14 amino acids. The DNA of the CDR3 is TGTGCCAGCAGTTATCCCGGACTAATCAATGAGCAGTGCTTC. Amino acid sequence: CASSYPGLINEQCF.

This chain uses TRBV2 with TRBJ2-7; D tentatively reads TRBD1 or TRBD2 (5 bases each). This CDR3 has 13 residues. Germline-derived CDR1 and CDR2 are SNHLY and FYNNEI. The V gene lost 4 bases and the J gene lost 7 bases, with 14 bases spanning the gap. The CDR3 is CASSGGDRREQYF. The DNA of the CDR3 is TGTGCCAGCAGTGGAGGGGACCGCCGGGAGCAGTACTTC.

The V gene is TRBV4-3, the J gene TRBJ2-3; a weak D match, TRBD2 (7 bases). The CDR3 contains 23 residues. V was clipped by 2 bases and J by 2 bases, with 35 bases between them. Germline lookup yields CDR1 LGHNA and CDR2 YSLEER. CDR3 loop: CASSQWFGGGLVGGRNLTDTQYF. CDR3 DNA sequence: TGCGCCAGCAGCCAATGGTTTGGGGGCGGGCTAGTGGGAGGGCGAAATCTCACAGATACGCAGTATTTT.

As for this clonotype: A read error may produce the germline difference seen at one junction end. This chain links TRBV11-2 with TRBJ2-7; D perhaps matches TRBD1 (6 bases). The CDR3 extends over 16 amino acids. Germline CDR1 is SGHAT and CDR2 is FQNNGV. The CDR3 is CASSLVPGTRAYEQYF. The CDR3 nucleotides read TGTGCCAGTAGCTTAGTCCCCGGGACAAGGGCCTACGAACAGTACTTC.

As to this clonotype: Without the conserved terminal phenylalanine or tryptophan, this CDR3 likely stems from a read error. The J gene is TRBJ2-5, the V gene TRBV11-3; the D gene is possibly TRBD2 (7 bases). CDR3 size: 14 residues. Germline V gene sequence: CDR1 SGHNT, CDR2 YENEEA. In DNA form, the CDR3 reads TGTGCCAGCGCTTCCGGCCGGGGGCGGGAGATCCAGTACTAC. Translation: CASASGRGREIQYY.

The rearrangement joins TRBV12-3 or TRBV12-4 to TRBJ2-3; no reliable D call. With the DNA end fitting TRBJ1-5 better, the J assignment may be wrong. CDR3 length: 11 amino acids. CDR3 protein: CASSIKDIQHF. CDR3 bases: TGTGCCAGCAGTATTAAAGATATACAGCATTTT.

Details on this clonotype: Sequence at one end of the junction differs from germline and may be a read error. The V call is TRBV29-1, the J call TRBJ2-5; a possible D gene is TRBD2 (5 bases). Germline V gene lookup returns CDR1 SQVTM and CDR2 ANQGSEA. This CDR3 region has 12 residues. The DNA for the CDR3 is TGCAGCATTGATCTAGCTTCGGAGACCCAGCACTTC. Residues: CSIDLASETQHF.

In regard to this clonotype: A junction end diverges from the germline sequence, so it may reflect a read error. This chain uses TRBV7-8 with TRBJ2-5; 7 bases fit TRBD2. Germline loops: CDR1 SGHVS, CDR2 FQNEAQ. The CDR3 runs to 16 residues. The DNA for the CDR3 is TGTGCCAGCAGCTTATTCGGATTGGCGGGAGACGAGACCCAGTATTTC. Amino acids: CASSLFGLAGDETQYF.

This clonotype was seen just once. The chain has TRBV4-2 and TRBJ1-6; D is uncertain. Between the trimmed V and J ends, which lost 2 bases and 7 bases, there was a span of 12 bases. This CDR3 is built from 15 residues. The germline V gene has CDR1 LGHNA and CDR2 YNFKEQ. The CDR3: CASSQLNWANSPLHF. The CDR3 DNA sequence: TGTGCCAGCAGCCAACTCAACTGGGCGAATTCACCCCTCCACTTT.

In the case of this clonotype: This CDR3 is missing its conserved last phenylalanine or tryptophan, likely due to a read error. The rearrangement links TRBV28 to TRBJ2-6; TRBD1 might be the D (6 bases). Looked up from germline, CDR1 is MDHEN and CDR2 is SYDVKM. This CDR3 is 16 amino acids long. The CDR3 sequence is CASSSRRGSGTNVLTL. CDR3 sequence (DNA): TGTGCCAGCAGTTCTCGCAGGGGCTCTGGGACCAACGTCCTGACTTTA.

In the case of this clonotype: A much larger clone lies a single base off, so this may be a read error. V gene TRBV28 combines with J gene TRBJ2-1; 11 bases map to TRBD2. In germline, CDR1 is MDHEN, CDR2 SYDVKM. Trimming cost V 7 bases and J 8 bases; bases outside gene matches: 16. This CDR3 contains 17 residues. CDR3 in DNA: TGTGCCAGCAACGTAAACGTGGGGCTAGCGGGAGGAGATGAGCAGTTCTTC. It translates to CASNVNVGLAGGDEQFF.

J is TRBJ1-1 and V is TRBV5-4, with D perhaps TRBD1 (5 bases). Trimming stripped 2 bases from V and 12 bases from J, with 20 bases between. Germline V gene data show CDR1 as SGHNT and CDR2 as YYREEE (reference sequence). The CDR3 runs 14 residues. The CDR3 here is CASSFDKGNTKSFF. DNA of the CDR3: TGTGCCAGCAGCTTCGACAAGGGGAACACTAAATCTTTCTTT.

Remarks on this clonotype: Just one base apart from a much larger clone, this may be a read error. This chain uses TRBV5-6 with TRBJ1-1; D is undetermined. CDR3 length: 15 amino acids. Germline V gene lookup returns CDR1 SGHDT and CDR2 YYEEEE. V was shortened by 3 bases and J by 3 bases, with 15 bases between the two germline ends. CDR3 sequence (DNA): TGTGCCAGCAGCTCAAGGATGTGGGGAGACACTGAAGCTTTCTTT. Protein product: CASSSRMWGDTEAFF.

As concerns this clonotype: Given the absence of the conserved phenylalanine or tryptophan at the CDR3 end, a read error is likely. The chain joins TRBV6-5 to TRBJ2-3; TRBD1 matches at 8 bases. This CDR3 is 15 amino acids long. Germline V CDR1 and CDR2: MNHEY, SVGAGI. CDR3 amino acids: CASRTPDRGTDTQYY. CDR3 bases: TGTGCGAGCAGGACTCCGGACAGGGGCACAGATACGCAGTATTAT.

This clonotype has more than one count but fewer than ten. The chain is built from TRBV29-1 and TRBJ1-4, with unresolved D. V was shortened by 6 bases and J by 10 bases, with 18 bases between the two germline ends. The germline V gene has CDR1 SQVTM and CDR2 ANQGSEA. CDR3 length: 13 amino acids. The CDR3 DNA is TGCAGCGTCTGCGGTATTCCCCATGTAAAACTGTTTTTT. The encoded protein is CSVCGIPHVKLFF.

The chain is built from TRBV11-3 and TRBJ2-7, with TRBD2 matching 10 bases. Germline values: CDR1 SGHNT, CDR2 YENEEA. The CDR3 loop spans 14 amino acids. After removal of 3 bases from V and 7 bases from J, the junction contained 6 bases not matched to a gene. The DNA for the CDR3 is TGTGCCAGCAGCTTGGGACTAGCGTCGGGGGAGCAGTACTTC. It yields the protein CASSLGLASGEQYF. The whole variable domain, filled in from reference TRBV11-3 and TRBJ2-7, reads EAGVVQSPRYKIIEKKQPVAFWCNPISGHNTLYWYLQNLGQGPELLIRYENEEAVDDSQLPKDRFSAERLKGVDSTLKIQPAELGDSAVYLCASSLGLASGEQYFGPGTRLTVT.

Note on this clonotype: A much bigger clone sits one base away, suggesting this may be a read error. The V gene is TRBV20-1, the J gene TRBJ1-6; D ambiguous. From germline, CDR1 is DFQATT and CDR2 SNEGSKA (reference sequence). CDR3 length: 14 amino acids. V was clipped by 8 bases and J by 7 bases, with 18 bases between them. The CDR3 reads CSPPHQASNSPLHF. The CDR3 coding sequence is TGCAGTCCTCCTCATCAGGCCTCGAATTCACCCCTCCACTTT.

Remarks on this clonotype: Since the CDR3 does not end with the conserved phenylalanine or tryptophan, this likely comes from a read error. J is TRBJ1-2 and V is TRBV29-1; D gene ambiguous. This CDR3 is 14 amino acids long. Germline lookup yields CDR1 SQVTM and CDR2 ANQGSEA. Trimming pared 5 bases from V and 2 bases from J, leaving 15 bases between. This CDR3 is CSVQTPIGNYGYTI. The CDR3 DNA follows: TGCAGCGTTCAAACCCCGATAGGCAACTATGGCTACACCATC.

Points on this clonotype: This is likely a read error, given that the CDR3 carries no conserved phenylalanine or tryptophan at its end. J is TRBJ1-1 and V is TRBV25-1; 7 positions match TRBD1. Trimming removed 0 bases from V and 2 bases from J; junction bases left unmatched: 3. The CDR3 contains 15 residues. Germline V gene sequence: CDR1 MGHDK, CDR2 SYGVNS. The CDR3 spells CASSEYGTANTEAFI. DNA for the CDR3: TGTGCCAGCAGTGAATACGGGACAGCCAACACTGAAGCTTTCATT.